These 13 T cell receptor beta chains originate from one sample sequenced in a study of blood T cell repertoires in COVID-19. The method was immunoSEQ multiplex PCR; TCRdb's version includes in-frame clones alone and lacks a portion of them. The table shows approximately 100,000 clones, with about 91% occurring only once. Sequencing was carried out using peripheral blood. These receptors all come from a human donor in a cohort sampled during active COVID-19.

The J gene is TRBJ1-4, the V gene TRBV7-9, with TRBD1 matching 7 bases. V dropped 5 bases and J dropped 8; count of bases not matched to a gene: 11. Germline V gene data show CDR1 as SEHNR and CDR2 as FQNEAQ (reference sequence). This CDR3 region has 15 residues. CDR3 loop: CASSPTGASREKLFF. As DNA, the CDR3 is TGTGCCAGCAGCCCCACAGGGGCCAGTAGGGAAAAACTGTTTTTT.

The chain carries TRBV6-2 or TRBV6-3 and TRBJ2-2; D gene ambiguous. The CDR3 has 15 amino acids. Germline CDR1 MNHEY, CDR2 SVGEGT. The germline V and J ends were trimmed by 0 bases and 5 bases, with 10 bases remaining between them. The CDR3 nucleotides read TGTGCCAGCAGTTACTCGATTAGTGGTACCGGGGAGCTGTTTTTT. Translating it yields CASSYSISGTGELFF.

V is TRBV7-2 and J is TRBJ1-1; tentative D call: TRBD1 (5 bases). Germline V gives CDR1 SGHTA, CDR2 FQGNSA. Trimming shortened V by 3 bases and J by 5 bases, and 16 bases separated the two germline ends. This CDR3 contains 15 residues. The DNA of the CDR3 is TGTGCCAGCAGCTTCCTCTCGCAGGGAGGAACTGAAGCTTTCTTT. This encodes CASSFLSQGGTEAFF.

The chain employs TRBV6-5 and TRBJ1-4; D is possibly TRBD1 (5 bases). The CDR3 loop spans 14 amino acids. Looked up from germline, CDR1 is MNHEY and CDR2 is SVGAGI. Deletions cut 8 bases from V and 12 bases from J, with 22 bases between. CDR3 sequence: CASHPRVGGMELFF. CDR3 sequence (DNA): TGTGCCAGCCACCCTAGGGTCGGGGGTATGGAACTGTTTTTT.

This sequence joins TRBV30 and TRBJ2-4; D is undetermined. CDR1 and CDR2 from the germline V gene are GTSNPN and SVGIG (reference sequence). The CDR3 has 16 residues. V lost 0 bases and J lost 1, with 13 bases in between. This chain's CDR3 is CAWSVQPLIAKNIQYF. The CDR3 DNA follows: TGTGCCTGGAGTGTACAACCGCTCATCGCCAAAAACATTCAGTACTTC. The whole variable domain, remainder taken from reference TRBV30 and TRBJ2-4, is SQTIHQWPATLVQPVGSPLSLECTVEGTSNPNLYWYRQAAGRGLQLLFYSVGIGQISSEVPQNLSASRPQDRQFILSSKKLLLSDSGFYLCAWSVQPLIAKNIQYFGAGTRLSVL.

The J gene is TRBJ1-4, the V gene TRBV28, with D perhaps TRBD1 (5 bases). The CDR3 loop spans 15 amino acids. Between the trimmed V and J ends, which lost 7 bases and 11 bases, there was a span of 23 bases. Per the germline V gene, CDR1 is MDHEN and CDR2 is SYDVKM. Here the CDR3 reads CASTSYHGGMRKLFF. CDR3 coding DNA: TGTGCCAGCACTTCCTATCACGGGGGGATGCGGAAACTGTTTTTT.

The rearrangement joins TRBV6-2 or TRBV6-3 to TRBJ2-6; D is unresolved. CDR1 is MNHEY and CDR2 is SVGEGT in the germline V gene. The CDR3 loop spans 17 amino acids. V lost 0 bases and J lost 0, with 9 bases in between. The CDR3 loop is CASSYSPRSSGANVLTF. For the CDR3, the DNA is TGTGCCAGCAGTTACTCGCCTAGAAGCTCTGGGGCCAACGTCCTGACTTTC.

The chain links TRBV7-9 to TRBJ2-1; D is perhaps TRBD2 (6 bases). This CDR3 has 15 residues. Germline CDR1 and CDR2: SEHNR and FQNEAQ (reference sequence). Between the trimmed V and J ends, which lost 5 bases and 0 bases, there was a span of 11 bases. The DNA for the CDR3 is TGTGCCAGCAGCCCCCGGGACTCCTCCTACAATGAGCAGTTCTTC. Its protein is CASSPRDSSYNEQFF.

The CDR3 protein is CASSFGTGPYEQYF. For the CDR3, the DNA is TGTGCCAGCAGCTTTGGGACAGGGCCCTACGAGCAGTACTTC. The chain links TRBV9 to TRBJ2-7; 9 nucleotides line up with TRBD1. Germline-derived CDR1 and CDR2 are SGDLS and YYNGEE. Unmatched junction bases numbered 4, after V lost 4 bases and J lost 2 bases. CDR3 size: 14 residues. The entire variable domain, with the rest obtained from reference TRBV9 and TRBJ2-7, is as follows: DSGVTQTPKHLITATGQRVTLRCSPRSGDLSVYWYQQSLDQGLQFLIQYYNGEERAKGNILERFSAQQFPDLHSELNLSSLELGDSALYFCASSFGTGPYEQYFGPGTRLTVT.

This chain joins TRBV4-1 and TRBJ1-1; TRBD1 matches at 7 bases. Trimming cost V 1 base and J 6 bases; bases outside gene matches: 8. CDR1 and CDR2 from the germline V gene are MGHRA and YSYEKL. The CDR3 runs 15 residues. CDR3 bases: TGCGCCAGCAGCCAAGTTCCCAGGGGGGACGCTGAAGCTTTCTTT. Translating gives CASSQVPRGDAEAFF.

The gene calls are TRBV4-3 and TRBJ2-3; D might be TRBD2 (6 bases). The germline V gene encodes CDR1 LGHNA and CDR2 YSLEER. Deletions cut 0 bases from V and 4 bases from J, with 23 bases between. The CDR3 has 19 residues. CDR3 nucleotides: TGCGCCAGCAGCCAAGATAGGAATTATGCCGGGAGTAACCCAGATACGCAGTATTTT. This gives the protein CASSQDRNYAGSNPDTQYF.

The rearrangement links TRBV7-2 to TRBJ2-1; tentatively, D is TRBD2 (5 bases). V was pared by 5 bases and J by 6 bases, with 17 bases between. The germline gives CDR1 SGHTA, CDR2 FQGNSA. This CDR3 has 15 amino acids. CDR3: CASSGGPNQGNEQFF. The CDR3 DNA reads as TGTGCCAGCAGCGGAGGACCAAACCAAGGCAATGAGCAGTTCTTC.

J is TRBJ1-5 and V is TRBV19; D is uncertain. The CDR3 loop spans 14 amino acids. From germline, CDR1 is LNHDA and CDR2 SQIVND (reference sequence). V gave up 7 bases and J gave up 3 bases, with 13 bases separating them. CDR3 sequence: CASNFYTDNQPQHF. DNA of the CDR3: TGTGCCAGTAACTTCTATACAGACAATCAGCCCCAGCATTTT.